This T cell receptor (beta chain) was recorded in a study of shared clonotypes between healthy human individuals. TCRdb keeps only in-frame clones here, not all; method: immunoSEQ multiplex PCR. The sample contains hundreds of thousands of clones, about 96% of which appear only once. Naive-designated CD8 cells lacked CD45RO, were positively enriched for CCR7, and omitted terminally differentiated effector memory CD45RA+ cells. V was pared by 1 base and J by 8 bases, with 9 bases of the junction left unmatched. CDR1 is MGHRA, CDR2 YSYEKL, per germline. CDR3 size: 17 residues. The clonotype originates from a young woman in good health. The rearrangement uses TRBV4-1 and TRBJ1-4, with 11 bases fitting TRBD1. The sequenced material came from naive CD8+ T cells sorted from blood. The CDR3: CASSQAGTGGIGEKLFF. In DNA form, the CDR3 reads TGCGCCAGCAGCCAAGCTGGGACAGGGGGTATTGGGGAAAAACTGTTTTTT.